The rows below give T cell receptor beta chains drawn from one sample of a study of lymphopenia after photon versus proton radiotherapy. Sequencing was performed with immunoSEQ multiplex PCR; in TCRdb, only in-frame clones are kept and a portion is missing. The sample consists of approximately 45,000 clones, 85% of them appearing once. Source: peripheral blood, taken from a patient treated with photon-based radiotherapy. These receptors were collected from a man aged 40-50 years with gastric cancer. The CDR3 runs from the conserved cysteine through the conserved F or W. The order of the fields is CDR3 protein, CDR3 DNA, clone size, D gene, J gene, V gene. The D gene is left open where the match is weak. Clone sizes are given selectively: once, few, many, or a class where the clone is expanded.

CDR3: CASSQGQGAISYTF
DNA: TGCGCCAGCAGCCAAGGACAGGGGGCGATCAGCTACACCTTC
size: NA
D: TRBD1
J: TRBJ1-2
V: TRBV4-3

CDR3: CASSPGTKYGYTF
DNA: TGTGCCAGCAGCCCCGGGACAAAGTATGGCTACACCTTC
size: NA
D: NA
J: TRBJ1-2
V: TRBV5-6

CDR3: CASSPFYTVEGANVLTF
DNA: TGTGCCAGCAGTCCGTTTTACACCGTGGAGGGGGCCAACGTCCTGACTTTC
size: NA
D: NA
J: TRBJ2-6
V: TRBV27

CDR3: CASSLVQGSGNTIYF
DNA: TGTGCCAGCAGCTTGGTGCAGGGCTCTGGAAACACCATATATTTT
size: NA
D: NA
J: TRBJ1-3
V: TRBV7-2

CDR3: CASSRTLYEQYF
DNA: TGCGCCAGCAGCCGGACACTTTACGAGCAGTACTTC
size: NA
D: NA
J: TRBJ2-7
V: TRBV23-1

CDR3: CSVVRGQGTTEAFF
DNA: TGCAGCGTGGTTCGTGGACAGGGGACCACTGAAGCTTTCTTT
size: NA
D: TRBD1
J: TRBJ1-1
V: TRBV29-1

CDR3: CASSPVWDQETQYF
DNA: TGTGCCAGCAGCCCCGTATGGGACCAAGAGACCCAGTACTTC
size: NA
D: NA
J: TRBJ2-5
V: TRBV5-6

CDR3: CSVALSWDLNEQYF
DNA: TGCAGCGTTGCCCTTTCATGGGACCTCAACGAGCAGTACTTC
size: NA
D: NA
J: TRBJ2-7
V: TRBV29-1

CDR3: CASSLGAARNEKLFF
DNA: TGCGCCAGCAGCTTGGGGGCAGCCCGAAATGAAAAACTGTTTTTT
size: NA
D: NA
J: TRBJ1-4
V: TRBV5-1

CDR3: CASSQGVTSTDTQYF
DNA: TGTGCCAGCAGCCAAGGAGTAACTAGCACAGATACGCAGTATTTT
size: NA
D: NA
J: TRBJ2-3
V: TRBV14

CDR3: CASSQGVPSGTQYF
DNA: TGTGCCAGCAGCCAAGGAGTCCCTAGCGGTACGCAGTATTTT
size: NA
D: TRBD2
J: TRBJ2-3
V: TRBV4-2

CDR3: CASSVDLPYGAHYGYTF
DNA: TGTGCCAGCAGCGTAGATCTCCCCTACGGGGCGCACTATGGCTACACCTTC
size: NA
D: NA
J: TRBJ1-2
V: TRBV9

CDR3: CASTGLAGSRQFF
DNA: TGTGCCAGCACGGGACTAGCGGGGTCTCGGCAGTTCTTC
size: NA
D: TRBD2
J: TRBJ2-1
V: TRBV27

CDR3: CSVEPQTGSNTEAFF
DNA: TGCAGCGTTGAACCGCAGACAGGATCGAACACTGAAGCTTTCTTT
size: NA
D: NA
J: TRBJ1-1
V: TRBV29-1

CDR3: CSVEGPGTEAFF
DNA: TGCAGCGTTGAAGGGCCCGGGACTGAAGCTTTCTTT
size: NA
D: NA
J: TRBJ1-1
V: TRBV29-1

CDR3: CASSPGALDGSYEQYF
DNA: TGCGCCAGCAGCCCAGGTGCGCTGGACGGGTCCTACGAGCAGTACTTC
size: few
D: NA
J: TRBJ2-7
V: TRBV5-1

CDR3: CSADGVLF
DNA: TGCAGTGCCGACGGGGTCCTCTTC
size: NA
D: NA
J: TRBJ2-7
V: TRBV20-1

CDR3: CAWSWVQGLTLHF
DNA: TGTGCCTGGAGTTGGGTACAGGGGTTGACCCTCCACTTT
size: NA
D: TRBD1
J: TRBJ1-6
V: TRBV30

CDR3: CASSQSSPGGYTF
DNA: TGTGCCAGCAGCCAAAGTAGCCCGGGCGGCTACACCTTC
size: NA
D: NA
J: TRBJ1-2
V: TRBV14

CDR3: CASSFSRDREYF
DNA: TGTGCCAGCAGCTTCTCCCGGGACAGGGAGTACTTC
size: once
D: TRBD1
J: TRBJ2-7
V: TRBV5-5

CDR3: CASSLGSRGEQYF
DNA: TGTGCCAGCAGCTTAGGCTCCAGGGGCGAGCAGTACTTC
size: NA
D: NA
J: TRBJ2-7
V: TRBV7-2

CDR3: CASSYSIVMNTEAFF
DNA: TGTGCCAGCAGTTACTCAATCGTGATGAACACTGAAGCTTTCTTT
size: NA
D: NA
J: TRBJ1-1
V: TRBV6-5

CDR3: CASSLATGSYEQYF
DNA: TGTGCCAGCAGTTTAGCAACAGGGTCCTACGAGCAGTACTTC
size: NA
D: NA
J: TRBJ2-7
V: TRBV28

CDR3: CASSSSSGEPQETQYF
DNA: TGTGCCAGCAGCTCGAGTTCGGGGGAGCCCCAAGAGACCCAGTACTTC
size: NA
D: NA
J: TRBJ2-5
V: TRBV7-2

CDR3: CASSPGPGPQETQYF
DNA: TGTGCCAGCAGCCCCGGTCCAGGGCCACAAGAGACCCAGTACTTC
size: NA
D: NA
J: TRBJ2-5
V: TRBV7-3

CDR3: CSVAYRLNNEQFF
DNA: TGCAGCGTTGCCTATAGGCTCAACAATGAGCAGTTCTTC
size: NA
D: NA
J: TRBJ2-1
V: TRBV29-1

CDR3: CATRGTIRTDTQYF
DNA: TGTGCCACTCGGGGGACTATCCGCACAGATACGCAGTATTTT
size: NA
D: TRBD2
J: TRBJ2-3
V: TRBV19

CDR3: CSVEGAGSNEKLFF
DNA: TGCAGCGTTGAAGGGGCAGGTAGTAATGAAAAACTGTTTTTT
size: few
D: NA
J: TRBJ1-4
V: TRBV29-1